Described below is a single T cell receptor beta chain sequence and its context. Seattle-derived patients entered the study during active infection and were followed longitudinally. Deletions cut 5 bases from V and 7 bases from J, with 12 bases between. Germline V gene sequence: CDR1 MDHEN, CDR2 SYDVKM. The CDR3 is made up of 13 amino acids. This record belongs to a study of blood T cell repertoires in COVID-19. For the study at large: The United States, Italy and Spain were the sources of the acute and convalescent COVID-19 samples.

Study processing details: The authors estimated nucleated cell counts from reference gene primer amplification. Clones were read by immunoSEQ multiplex PCR, and TCRdb kept only the in-frame ones, dropping some. That table supplies the V and J calls and clone size; D and trimming were determined from the DNA. The sample records fewer than 50,000 clones, about three quarters being singletons. Sequenced: peripheral blood. The J gene is TRBJ1-3, the V gene TRBV28; D possibly corresponds to TRBD1 (5 bases). The source of this sequence is a man between 70 and 80 years old with COVID-19, enrolled during active disease. The CDR3 DNA sequence: TGTGCCAGCAGTGCGGACTACAGGAACACCATATATTTT. Its protein product is CASSADYRNTIYF. Combining the CDR3 with reference TRBV28 and TRBJ1-3 gives the whole variable domain DVKVTQSSRYLVKRTGEKVFLECVQDMDHENMFWYRQDPGLGLRLIYFSYDVKMKEKGDIPEGYSVSREKKERFSLILESASTNQTSMYLCASSADYRNTIYFGEGSWLTVV.